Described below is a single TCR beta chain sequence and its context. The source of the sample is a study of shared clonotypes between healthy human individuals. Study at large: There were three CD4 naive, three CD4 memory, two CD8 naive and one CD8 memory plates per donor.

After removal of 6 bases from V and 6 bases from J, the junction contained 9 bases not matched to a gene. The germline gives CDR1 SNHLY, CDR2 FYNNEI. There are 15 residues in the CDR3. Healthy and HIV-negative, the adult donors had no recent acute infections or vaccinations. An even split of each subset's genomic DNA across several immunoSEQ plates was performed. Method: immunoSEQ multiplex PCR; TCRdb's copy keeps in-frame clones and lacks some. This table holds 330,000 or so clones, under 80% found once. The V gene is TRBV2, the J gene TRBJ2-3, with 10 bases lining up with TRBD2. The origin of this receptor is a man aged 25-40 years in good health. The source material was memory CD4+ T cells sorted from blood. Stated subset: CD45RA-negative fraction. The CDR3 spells CASRALAGLYDTQYF. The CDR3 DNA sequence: TGTGCCAGCAGAGCACTAGCGGGACTTTATGATACGCAGTATTTT.